A selection of T cell receptor beta chains follows, all from one sample in a study of T cells in Graves' hyperthyroidism and ophthalmopathy. A single record per CDR3 protein comes from TCRdb applying MiXCR to the multiplex PCR reads. The data hold approximately 480,000 distinct CDR3 sequences, with about 20% observed a single time. The sample comprised blood. Receptors were obtained from a man aged 18 to 29 with Graves' hyperthyroidism. Both conserved end residues are part of each CDR3. The D gene is left open where the match is weak. Part of the rows lack a size; the others show once, few, many or a class for expanded clones.

d_call | j_call | clone_size | v_call | cdr3_aa | cdr3_nt
TRBD1 | TRBJ2-7 | NA | TRBV12-3/TRBV12-4 | CASTLHRTGAYEQYF | TGTGCCAGCACTCTCCACAGGACAGGGGCCTACGAGCAGTACTTC
NA | TRBJ2-7 | NA | TRBV6-1 | CASRDPSEGPYEQYF | TGTGCCAGCAGGGATCCTAGCGAGGGACCCTACGAGCAGTACTTC
TRBD1 | TRBJ1-2 | many | TRBV29-1 | CSVDRRGDYGYTF | TGCAGCGTTGACCGCAGGGGGGACTATGGCTACACCTTC
NA | TRBJ2-4 | NA | TRBV20-1 | CSARDPGEIGNIQYF | TGCAGTGCTAGAGATCCAGGGGAGATAGGAAACATTCAGTACTTC
NA | TRBJ1-5 | many | TRBV12-3/TRBV12-4 | CASSSTGSLSAQHF | TGTGCCAGCAGTAGCACGGGCAGCTTATCAGCCCAGCATTTT
NA | TRBJ1-1 | NA | TRBV2 | CASSGDPTMGNTEAFF | TGTGCCAGCAGTGGAGATCCCACGATGGGGAACACTGAAGCTTTCTTT
NA | TRBJ2-5 | once | TRBV20-1 | CSAPSTMGGLETQYF | TGCAGTGCTCCCTCGACTATGGGCGGGTTGGAGACCCAGTACTTC
TRBD1 | TRBJ2-2 | NA | TRBV7-3 | CASSFRGPGELFF | TGTGCCAGCAGCTTTAGGGGGCCCGGGGAGCTGTTTTTT
NA | TRBJ1-1 | many | TRBV27 | CASRREGEAFF | TGTGCCAGCCGGAGGGAGGGTGAAGCTTTCTTT
TRBD2 | TRBJ2-5 | many | TRBV6-1 | CASNEFSGAQETQYF | TGTGCCAGCAACGAATTTAGCGGGGCCCAAGAGACCCAGTACTTC
TRBD1 | TRBJ1-1 | NA | TRBV11-2 | CASSFKAGGIGTEAFF | TGTGCCAGCAGCTTTAAGGCAGGGGGAATCGGGACTGAAGCTTTCTTT
NA | TRBJ2-7 | NA | TRBV7-8 | CASSPGAGYSYEQYF | TGTGCCAGCAGCCCAGGGGCAGGTTACTCCTACGAGCAGTACTTC
TRBD2 | TRBJ2-7 | NA | TRBV6-2/TRBV6-3 | CASSYAGVTYEQYF | TGTGCCAGCAGTTACGCGGGGGTGACTTACGAGCAGTACTTC
NA | TRBJ2-2 | many | TRBV9 | CASSPTSGRNTGELFF | TGTGCCAGCAGCCCCACATCTGGACGCAACACCGGGGAGCTGTTTTTT
NA | TRBJ1-1 | many | TRBV28 | CASSLVPDWDPTEAFF | TGTGCCAGCAGTTTAGTGCCGGACTGGGATCCCACTGAAGCTTTCTTT
NA | TRBJ2-5 | many | TRBV4-1 | CASSPFPWGGGPTQYF | TGCGCCAGCAGCCCGTTCCCATGGGGGGGGGGCCCGACCCAGTACTTC
NA | TRBJ1-1 | NA | TRBV28 | CASSLGTASTEAFF | TGTGCCAGCAGCCTGGGGACTGCAAGCACTGAAGCTTTCTTT
NA | TRBJ1-2 | few | TRBV30 | CAWSINGRNYGYTF | TGTGCCTGGAGTATAAACGGGCGTAACTATGGCTACACCTTC
NA | TRBJ1-6 | few | TRBV15 | CATSRDLGSPYNSPLHF | TGTGCCACCAGCAGAGATCTGGGCAGCCCCTATAATTCACCCCTCCACTTT
TRBD1 | TRBJ1-5 | many | TRBV2 | CASSEAGTGNQPQHF | TGTGCCAGCAGTGAAGCGGGGACAGGGAATCAGCCCCAGCATTTT
NA | TRBJ1-1 | few | TRBV29-1 | CSGGQNTEAFF | TGCAGCGGGGGACAGAACACTGAAGCTTTCTTT
NA | TRBJ2-4 | few | TRBV20-1 | CSAREGRGAKNIKYF | TGCAGTGCTAGAGAGGGCAGGGGGGCCAAAAACATTAAGTACTTC
TRBD2 | TRBJ2-2 | NA | TRBV10-2 | CASSLLAGGPPGELFF | TGCGCCAGCAGCCTACTAGCGGGGGGGCCCCCCGGGGAGCTGTTTTTT
NA | TRBJ2-7 | many | TRBV27 | CASMTSGDEQYF | TGTGCCAGCATGACCTCGGGGGACGAGCAGTACTTC
NA | TRBJ1-1 | many | TRBV7-2 | CASRVQQDSGTEAFF | TGTGCCAGCAGGGTCCAACAGGATTCGGGCACTGAAGCTTTCTTT
NA | TRBJ1-5 | many | TRBV6-5 | CASSSLGAVNQPQHF | TGTGCCAGCAGTTCCCTGGGGGCAGTAAATCAGCCCCAGCATTTT
NA | TRBJ1-5 | many | TRBV20-1 | CSARAHTGEMAPQHF | TGCAGTGCTAGAGCCCATACAGGTGAAATGGCGCCCCAGCATTTT
TRBD1 | TRBJ2-4 | many | TRBV7-4 | CASSQGQAIAKNIQYF | TGTGCCAGCAGCCAGGGACAGGCCATAGCCAAAAACATTCAGTACTTC
TRBD1 | TRBJ2-7 | many | TRBV27 | CASAGQGGYEQYF | TGTGCCAGCGCAGGACAGGGGGGTTACGAGCAGTACTTC
NA | TRBJ2-7 | NA | TRBV12-3/TRBV12-4 | CASFFSLSGAYEQYF | TGTGCCAGCTTTTTCTCTCTTAGCGGCGCCTACGAGCAGTACTTC
NA | TRBJ1-1 | many | TRBV6-5 | CASRLRGVNMNTEAFF | TGTGCCAGCAGACTAAGGGGAGTTAACATGAACACTGAAGCTTTCTTT
NA | TRBJ1-5 | many | TRBV6-5 | CASRGPASNQPQHF | TGTGCCAGCAGGGGGCCGGCTAGCAATCAGCCCCAGCATTTT
NA | TRBJ2-5 | many | TRBV6-2/TRBV6-3 | CASRDAGTPLGETQYF | TGTGCCAGCAGAGACGCCGGGACACCTTTGGGGGAGACCCAGTACTTC
NA | TRBJ1-1 | many | TRBV12-3/TRBV12-4 | CASNSRGREGEAFF | TGTGCCAGCAACTCTCGGGGCAGGGAAGGAGAAGCTTTCTTT
NA | TRBJ2-5 | many | TRBV12-3/TRBV12-4 | CASSYDGGETQYF | TGTGCCAGCAGCTACGACGGAGGTGAGACCCAGTACTTC
NA | TRBJ2-7 | NA | TRBV7-2 | CASSPQGGGEQYF | TGTGCCAGCTCACCTCAGGGGGGCGGCGAGCAGTACTTC
TRBD1 | TRBJ2-7 | many | TRBV25-1 | CASSTGATRDEQYF | TGTGCCAGTTCGACAGGGGCCACCCGCGACGAGCAGTACTTC
NA | TRBJ2-2 | many | TRBV7-9 | CASSLGFTGELFF | TGTGCCAGCAGCCTCGGTTTTACCGGGGAGCTGTTTTTT
TRBD2 | TRBJ2-7 | many | TRBV19 | CASSIGTNTYEQYF | TGTGCCAGTAGTATCGGGACTAATACCTACGAGCAGTACTTC